The 14 T cell receptor beta chains listed next were all sequenced from one sample in a study of shared clonotypes between healthy human individuals. It was CD45RO-negative cells, positively selected for CCR7, that made up naive CD8 cells, with terminally differentiated effector memory CD45RA+ cells excluded. Sequenced by immunoSEQ multiplex PCR; TCRdb stores in-frame clones only, minus some. The data contain some 2,000,000 clones, around 96% of them singletons. The sample consisted of naive CD8+ T cells sorted from blood. These receptors all stem from a young man in good health.

Concerning this clone: This specimen includes other DNA sequences encoding the same CDR3. This chain connects TRBV15 to TRBJ2-7, with D unresolved. Trimming took off 0 bases at V and 4 bases at J, with 7 bases between the two ends. Germline loops: CDR1 LNHNV, CDR2 YYDKDF (reference sequence). CDR3 length equals 13 residues. DNA for the CDR3: TGTGCCACCAGCAGAGATTTGGCTTACGAGCAGTACTTC. This encodes CATSRDLAYEQYF.

The J gene is TRBJ1-1, the V gene TRBV6-5; tentatively, D is TRBD1 (5 bases). Germline V lookup: CDR1 MNHEY, CDR2 SVGAGI. Trimming took 0 bases from V and 7 from J, leaving 18 bases between them. This CDR3 spans 16 amino acids. The CDR3 DNA reads TGTGCCAGCAGTTACTCAACAGTGGCAGGGCCCTTTGAAGCTTTCTTT. It encodes CASSYSTVAGPFEAFF.

The chain carries TRBV7-9 and TRBJ1-3, with 7 bases identical to TRBD1. Germline V gives CDR1 SEHNR, CDR2 FQNEAQ (reference sequence). CDR3 size: 13 residues. The V segment lost 5 bases and the J segment 6 bases; nucleotides outside the gene matches: 4. The CDR3 region is CASSGTVPNTIYF. CDR3 DNA: TGTGCCAGCAGCGGGACAGTCCCAAACACCATATATTTT.

The chain couples TRBV27 to TRBJ1-4, with D perhaps matching TRBD1 (5 bases). Germline CDR1 and CDR2: MNHEY and SMNVEV (reference sequence). Deletions cut 2 bases from V and 8 bases from J, with 12 bases between. The CDR3 has 14 residues. DNA for the CDR3: TGTGCCAGCAGTTTAAGGGGAGGAGGGGAAAAACTGTTTTTT. Translation: CASSLRGGGEKLFF. Together with reference TRBV27 and TRBJ1-4, the CDR3 gives the full variable domain: EAQVTQNPRYLITVTGKKLTVTCSQNMNHEYMSWYRQDPGLGLRQIYYSMNVEVTDKGDVPEGYKVSRKEKRNFPLILESPSPNQTSLYFCASSLRGGGEKLFFGSGTQLSVL.

This chain joins TRBV2 and TRBJ1-1, with D possibly TRBD1 on 6 matching bases. Trimming removed 3 bases from V and 1 base from J, with 18 bases in between. CDR3 length: 17 residues. Germline V gene sequence: CDR1 SNHLY, CDR2 FYNNEI. CDR3 DNA: TGTGCCAGCAGTGACCTCGGGGGGACAACTAGGAACACTGAAGCTTTCTTT. This gives the protein CASSDLGGTTRNTEAFF.

The V gene is TRBV6-5, the J gene TRBJ1-1; D gene uncertain. This CDR3 spans 12 amino acids. V was clipped by 10 bases and J by 0 bases, with 9 bases between them. Germline V gene sequence: CDR1 MNHEY, CDR2 SVGAGI. CDR3 amino acids: CATLNMNTEAFF. The CDR3 bases are TGTGCCACCCTCAATATGAACACTGAAGCTTTCTTT.

The chain combines TRBV27 with TRBJ1-2, with 10 bases that match TRBD1. The V gene's germline CDR1 is MNHEY and CDR2 SMNVEV (reference sequence). V lost 8 bases, J lost 1 base, and 7 bases stayed unmatched. The CDR3 has 15 residues. The CDR3 region is CASRQGALSNYGYTF. The CDR3 nucleotides are TGTGCCAGCCGACAGGGGGCGTTGAGTAACTATGGCTACACCTTC.

This sequence joins TRBV5-1 and TRBJ2-5; 9 bases are shared with TRBD2. The CDR3 sequence is 16 residues long. The ends lost 0 bases at V and 4 bases at J; junction bases unmatched: 7. Germline V gives CDR1 SGHRS, CDR2 YFSETQ. The CDR3 sequence is CASSLEAGGPGETQYF. CDR3 DNA sequence: TGCGCCAGCAGCTTGGAGGCGGGAGGGCCAGGAGAGACCCAGTACTTC.

This chain uses TRBV5-4 with TRBJ2-7; D might be TRBD1 or TRBD2, each matching 5 bases. Germline CDR1 reads SGHNT; CDR2 reads YYREEE (reference sequence). CDR3 size: 12 residues. The V end lost 4 bases, the J end lost 6 bases, and 11 bases lay between the germline ends. Written as DNA, the CDR3 is TGTGCCAGCAGCGGGGACCTCGGCGAGCAGTACTTC. It translates to CASSGDLGEQYF.

In regard to this clone: A read error is likely, as this CDR3 ends without the conserved phenylalanine or tryptophan. The limits of the CDR3 on the DNA are not certain, so only TCRdb's listed CDR3 is given. This chain joins TRBV30 and TRBJ2-4; the DNA was not compared with TRBD2, the D call given in the table. Germline assignment: CDR1 GTSNPN and CDR2 SVGIG (reference sequence). The CDR3 has 8 amino acids, counting both end residues. The CDR3 is CAWSVVCS.

This clone was detected only once. The gene calls are TRBV4-3 and TRBJ2-3, with 8 positions matching TRBD2. The CDR3 contains 16 residues. The V gene end was trimmed by 2 bases and the J gene end by 2 bases; junction bases not matched to a gene: 6. Germline CDR1 reads LGHNA; CDR2 reads YSLEER. Here the CDR3 reads CASSQSGRGHTDTQYF. The DNA of the CDR3 is TGCGCCAGCAGCCAAAGCGGGAGAGGGCACACAGATACGCAGTATTTT.

V and J are TRBV7-9 and TRBJ2-7; 10 nucleotides align to TRBD1. Trimming removed 4 bases from V and 4 bases from J; junction bases left unmatched: 10. Looked up from germline, CDR1 is SEHNR and CDR2 is FQNEAQ (reference sequence). This CDR3 spans 16 amino acids. CDR3 sequence reads: CASSYSGTGDWYEQYF. As DNA, the CDR3 is TGTGCCAGCAGCTATTCCGGGACAGGGGACTGGTACGAGCAGTACTTC.

CDR3 region: CASSVRRTSDYEQYF. CDR3 DNA sequence: TGCGCCAGCAGCGTCCGGAGGACTAGTGACTACGAGCAGTACTTC. The rearrangement links TRBV4-3 to TRBJ2-7, with TRBD2 matching over 7 bases. The CDR3 contains 15 residues. V lost 5 bases to trimming and J lost 3 bases; unmatched junction nucleotides: 10. Per germline, CDR1 LGHNA and CDR2 YSLEER.

This chain uses TRBV7-9 with TRBJ1-2, with D tentatively TRBD1 (5 bases). CDR1 and CDR2 (germline): SEHNR, FQNEAQ (reference sequence). The length of the CDR3 is 16 residues. V dropped 4 bases and J dropped 4 bases, with 19 bases sitting between them. The CDR3 nucleotides are TGTGCCAGCAGCTCGTCTACGGGGGATCGTGCCTATGGCTACACCTTC. Encoded protein: CASSSSTGDRAYGYTF.